This T cell receptor beta chain came from a study of a mutant IDH1 vaccine in newly diagnosed glioma (dated by TCRdb to about 2021). The study in broad terms: Across visits V03 through V10, patients got a total of eight vaccinations, given in weeks 1, 3, 5, 7, 11, 15, 19 and 23. Vaccination began 4-6 weeks after radiotherapy alone, or alongside temozolomide cycles in the chemotherapy-containing groups. Of the 32 patients who were treated, about 62% were male and 37.5% were female, and the mean age was around 40 years. Before enrollment, most patients had been given radiochemotherapy with temozolomide as standard therapy, while the rest had received either radiotherapy alone or temozolomide alone. Peripheral blood samples were drawn at six visits, namely V03 (baseline), V05, V07, V10, V12 and V13. For exploratory analyses, 25 to 30 treated patients had longitudinal TCRB deep sequencing done wherever samples were available.

This sample's time point label indicates: week 11, during vaccination. Every vaccine dose consisted of 300 ug of a 20-mer mutant IDH1 peptide in Montanide, administered subcutaneously together with topical imiquimod. Newly diagnosed WHO grade 3 or 4 IDH1-mutant astrocytomas showing loss of nuclear ATRX were present in the donors. The samples were drawn from NOA16, a multicentre, single-arm, open-label phase I trial in Germany that tested a mutant IDH1 peptide vaccine in humans for the first time. Genomic DNA for TCRB sequencing was extracted from EDTA blood using the DNeasy Blood and Tissue Kit. A remark on this clone: Its specific antigen is unknown. No much larger clone is present one base from it, and per-base qualities are unavailable.

General study outcomes and caveats: Selection of PBMC samples for TCRB deep sequencing was based on availability. The authors noted that analyses of patient blood samples could not be reproduced because of sample limitations. Pseudoprogression appeared unrelated to alterations in the top peripheral T cell clonotypes detected by TCRB sequencing. Immune responses induced by the vaccine were seen in around 93% of patients across multiple MHC alleles.

Library method: the immunoSEQ multiplex PCR assay. Following the manufacturer's protocol, the hsTCRB Kit was used to amplify rearranged TCR beta chain sequences. Sequencing of TCRB libraries was carried out on an Illumina MiSeq. Concerning the study's data processing: The proprietary platform of the kit vendor was used for demultiplexing, trimming and gene mapping. Held by TCRdb, this immuneACCESS table contains in-frame sequences only and omits some clones. Under half of the omission traces to an unresolved V gene where checked; the cause of the rest is unknown. V and J calls and clone size are those listed in that table; D and trimming were worked out from the DNA. The sample includes 30,000 to 35,000 clones, with roughly 90% observed a single time. The ten largest clonotypes hold about 20% of the sample. Sequencing used PBMCs, obtained from a glioma patient whose treatment included an IDH1 peptide vaccine. This sequence originates from a young man with glioma.

CDR3 protein: CASSGDGAYGYTF. Read as DNA, the sequence is TGTGCCAGCTCGGGGGACGGGGCGTATGGCTACACCTTC. Here the chain combines TRBV18 and TRBJ1-2; TRBD1 could be the D gene, as 5 bases match. V is reduced by 6 bases and J by 5 bases, leaving a spacing of 13 bases between them. For CDR1 and CDR2, the germline V gene lists KGHSH and LQKENI. Including the terminal cysteine and phenylalanine, the CDR3 comprises 13 residues. Kept here is only the CDR3 DNA, which spans 39 bases and is read in frame from base 1. Outside the CDR3, residues come from the reference TRBV18 and TRBJ1-2 proteins, so the full variable domain is: NAGVMQNPRHLVRRRGQEARLRCSPMKGHSHVYWYRQLPEEGLKFMVYLQKENIIDESGMPKERFSAEFPKEGPSILRIQQVVRGDSAAYFCASSGDGAYGYTFGSGTRLTVV.